What follows are 7 T cell receptor beta chains derived from one specimen sequenced in a study of blood T cell repertoires in COVID-19. The repertoire was sequenced with immunoSEQ multiplex PCR; TCRdb's copy has only in-frame clones and lacks some. This table holds 170,000 or so clones, around 80% found once. Sample: PBMCs or T cells enriched from blood (not recorded which). The receptors derive from a woman between 50 and 59 years old who had recovered from COVID-19.

The chain is built from TRBV30 and TRBJ2-7, with a possible D match to TRBD1 (5 bases). This CDR3 region has 13 residues. Germline V lookup: CDR1 GTSNPN, CDR2 SVGIG (reference sequence). The V gene lost 5 bases and the J gene lost 6 bases, with 17 bases spanning the gap. The CDR3 nucleotides are TGTGCCTGGGCCCCCACGACAGTCGGCGAGCAGTACTTC. Its translation: CAWAPTTVGEQYF.

This clone has just a few counts. The rearrangement joins TRBV5-1 to TRBJ1-1; D remains ambiguous. CDR1 and CDR2 from the germline V gene are SGHRS and YFSETQ. Deletions cut 6 bases from V and 5 bases from J, with 14 bases between. This CDR3 has 13 residues. CDR3 loop: CASNEGGRTEAFF. The CDR3 region has the DNA TGCGCCAGCAACGAAGGCGGTAGGACTGAAGCTTTCTTT.

The V gene is TRBV14, the J gene TRBJ2-2, with D unresolved. The CDR3 has 16 amino acids. From germline, CDR1 is SGHDN and CDR2 FVKESK. Trimming stripped 0 bases from V and 0 bases from J, with 8 bases between. As DNA, the CDR3 is TGTGCCAGCAGCCAAGAACCAGTTACGAACACCGGGGAGCTGTTTTTT. Its translation is CASSQEPVTNTGELFF.

This sequence joins TRBV14 and TRBJ2-1; 10 nucleotides line up with TRBD2. V trimming: 4 bases; J trimming: 12 bases; junction bases outside the gene matches: 12. This CDR3 is 15 amino acids long. Germline V lookup: CDR1 SGHDN, CDR2 FVKESK. The DNA of the CDR3 is TGTGCCAGCAGCCTTTCGTATAGCGGGAGGTTTGTGCAGTTCTTC. It encodes CASSLSYSGRFVQFF.

This clone has just one count. This chain connects TRBV30 to TRBJ1-2; D is ambiguous. The germline V gene encodes CDR1 GTSNPN and CDR2 SVGIG (reference sequence). Trimming took off 1 base at V and 5 bases at J, with 11 bases between the two ends. CDR3 size: 13 residues. CDR3 sequence (DNA): TGTGCCTGGAGTGCCTACTACCAATATGGCTACACCTTC. This translates into CAWSAYYQYGYTF.

CDR3 in amino acids: CASSRGEDTEAFF. The CDR3 nucleotides are TGCGCCAGCAGCCGAGGGGAGGACACTGAAGCTTTCTTT. The chain recombines TRBV5-1 with TRBJ1-1; the D gene is possibly TRBD1 (5 bases). V was shortened by 4 bases and J by 3 bases, with 10 bases between the two germline ends. There are 13 residues in the CDR3. Looked up from germline, CDR1 is SGHRS and CDR2 is YFSETQ.

The V gene is TRBV3-1 (or the pseudogene TRBV3-2), the J gene TRBJ2-1, with 8 bases lining up with TRBD2. Germline CDR1 LGHDT, CDR2 YNNKEL (reference sequence). The length of the CDR3 is 13 residues. V lost 5 bases, J lost 6 bases, and 3 bases stayed unmatched. The DNA of the CDR3 is TGTGCCAGCAGCACGCGGGAGGTCAATGAGCAGTTCTTC. Amino acids: CASSTREVNEQFF.